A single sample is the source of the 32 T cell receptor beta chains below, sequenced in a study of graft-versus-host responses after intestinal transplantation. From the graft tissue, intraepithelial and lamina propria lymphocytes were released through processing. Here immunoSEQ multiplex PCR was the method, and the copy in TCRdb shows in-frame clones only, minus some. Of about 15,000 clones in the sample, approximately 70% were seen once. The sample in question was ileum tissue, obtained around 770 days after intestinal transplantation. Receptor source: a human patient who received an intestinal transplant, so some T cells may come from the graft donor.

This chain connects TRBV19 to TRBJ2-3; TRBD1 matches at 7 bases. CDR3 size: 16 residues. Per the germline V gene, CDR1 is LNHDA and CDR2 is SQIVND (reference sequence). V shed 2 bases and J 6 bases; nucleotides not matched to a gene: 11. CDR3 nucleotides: TGTGCCAGTAGTATATTCTGGACAGGAGAGGCGGATACGCAGTATTTT. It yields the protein CASSIFWTGEADTQYF.

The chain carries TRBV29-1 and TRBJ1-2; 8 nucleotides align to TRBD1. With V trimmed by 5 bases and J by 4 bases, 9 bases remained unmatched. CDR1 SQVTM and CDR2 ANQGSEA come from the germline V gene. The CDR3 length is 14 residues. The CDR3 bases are TGCAGCGTTTACCCAGGACAGGGTCCCTATGGCTACACCTTC. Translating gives CSVYPGQGPYGYTF. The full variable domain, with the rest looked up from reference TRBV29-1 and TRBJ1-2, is SAVISQKPSRDICQRGTSLTIQCQVDSQVTMMFWYRQQPGQSLTLIATANQGSEATYESGFVIDKFPISRPNLTFSTLTVSNMSPEDSSIYLCSVYPGQGPYGYTFGSGTRLTVV.

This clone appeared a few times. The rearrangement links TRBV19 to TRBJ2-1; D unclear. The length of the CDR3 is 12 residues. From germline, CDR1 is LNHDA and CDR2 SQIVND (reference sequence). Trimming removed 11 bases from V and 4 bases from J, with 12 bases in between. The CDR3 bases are TGTGCCTCCGGAGACGCATACAATGAGCAGTTCTTC. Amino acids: CASGDAYNEQFF.

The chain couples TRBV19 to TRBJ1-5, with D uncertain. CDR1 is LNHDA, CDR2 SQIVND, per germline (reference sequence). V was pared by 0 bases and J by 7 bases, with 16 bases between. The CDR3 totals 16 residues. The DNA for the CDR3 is TGTGCCAGTAGTATAGATCCAGTGGGCACCCAACAGCCCCAGCATTTT. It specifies CASSIDPVGTQQPQHF.

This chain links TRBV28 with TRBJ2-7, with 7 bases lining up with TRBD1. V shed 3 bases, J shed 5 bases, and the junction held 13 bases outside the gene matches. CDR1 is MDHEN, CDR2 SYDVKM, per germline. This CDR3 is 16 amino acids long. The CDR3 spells CASSFSTGSLGNEQYF. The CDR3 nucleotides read TGTGCCAGCAGTTTCTCGACAGGGAGTCTGGGAAACGAGCAGTACTTC.

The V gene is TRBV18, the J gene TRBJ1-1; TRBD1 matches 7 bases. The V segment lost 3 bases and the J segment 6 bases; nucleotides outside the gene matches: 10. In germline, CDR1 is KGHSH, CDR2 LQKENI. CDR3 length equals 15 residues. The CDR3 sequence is CASSPQGDRLAEAFF. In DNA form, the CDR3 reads TGTGCCAGCTCACCTCAGGGGGATCGGTTGGCTGAAGCTTTCTTT.

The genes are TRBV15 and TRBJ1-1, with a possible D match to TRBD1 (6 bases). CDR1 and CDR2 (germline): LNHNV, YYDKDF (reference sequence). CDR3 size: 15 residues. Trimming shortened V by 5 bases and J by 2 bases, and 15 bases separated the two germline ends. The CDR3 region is CATSPNRGANTEAFF. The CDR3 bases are TGTGCCACCAGCCCTAACCGGGGGGCCAACACTGAAGCTTTCTTT.

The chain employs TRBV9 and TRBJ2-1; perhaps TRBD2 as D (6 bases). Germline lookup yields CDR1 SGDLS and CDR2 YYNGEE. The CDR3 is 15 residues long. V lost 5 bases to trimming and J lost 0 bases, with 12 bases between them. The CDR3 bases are TGTGCCAGCAGTGAGACTAGTCTCTCCTACAATGAGCAGTTCTTC. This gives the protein CASSETSLSYNEQFF. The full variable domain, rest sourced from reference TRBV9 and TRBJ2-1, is DSGVTQTPKHLITATGQRVTLRCSPRSGDLSVYWYQQSLDQGLQFLIQYYNGEERAKGNILERFSAQQFPDLHSELNLSSLELGDSALYFCASSETSLSYNEQFFGPGTRLTVL.

In DNA, the CDR3 is TGTGCCAGCAGTAGACGGGGACGACACTATGGCTACACCTTC. Its translation is CASSRRGRHYGYTF. The rearrangement links TRBV28 to TRBJ1-2; maybe TRBD1 (5 bases). From germline, CDR1 is MDHEN and CDR2 SYDVKM. The germline V and J ends were trimmed by 5 bases and 3 bases, with 13 bases remaining between them. The CDR3 has 14 residues.

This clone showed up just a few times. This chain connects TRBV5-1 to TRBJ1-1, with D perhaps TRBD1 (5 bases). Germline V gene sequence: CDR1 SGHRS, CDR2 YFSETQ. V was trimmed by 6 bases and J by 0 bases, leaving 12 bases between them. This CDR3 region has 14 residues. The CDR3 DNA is TGCGCCAGCACGACGGCAGGGCTGAACACTGAAGCTTTCTTT. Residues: CASTTAGLNTEAFF.

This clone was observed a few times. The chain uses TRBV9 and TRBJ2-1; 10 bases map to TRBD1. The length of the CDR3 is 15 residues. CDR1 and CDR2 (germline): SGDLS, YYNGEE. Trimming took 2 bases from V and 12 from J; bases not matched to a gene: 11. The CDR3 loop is CASSVGTGARPGQFF. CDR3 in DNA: TGTGCCAGCAGCGTTGGGACAGGGGCGCGTCCCGGGCAGTTCTTC.

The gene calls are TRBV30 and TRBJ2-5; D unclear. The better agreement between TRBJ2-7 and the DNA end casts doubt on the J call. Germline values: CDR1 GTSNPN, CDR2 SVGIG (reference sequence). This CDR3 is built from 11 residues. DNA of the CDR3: TGTGCCTGGTCCGGGCACACCGAGCAGTACTTC. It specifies CAWSGHTEQYF.

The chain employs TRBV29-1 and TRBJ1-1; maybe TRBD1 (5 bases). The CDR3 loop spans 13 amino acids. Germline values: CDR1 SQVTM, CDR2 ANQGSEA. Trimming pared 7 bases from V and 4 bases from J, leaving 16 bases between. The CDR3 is CSGTAGKITEAFF. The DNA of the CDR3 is TGCAGCGGGACCGCAGGGAAAATCACTGAAGCTTTCTTT. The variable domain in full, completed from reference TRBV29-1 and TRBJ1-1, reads SAVISQKPSRDICQRGTSLTIQCQVDSQVTMMFWYRQQPGQSLTLIATANQGSEATYESGFVIDKFPISRPNLTFSTLTVSNMSPEDSSIYLCSGTAGKITEAFFGQGTRLTVV.

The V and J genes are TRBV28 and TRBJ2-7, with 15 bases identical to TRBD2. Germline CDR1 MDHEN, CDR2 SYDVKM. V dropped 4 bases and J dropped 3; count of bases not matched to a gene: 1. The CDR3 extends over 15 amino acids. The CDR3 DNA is TGTGCCAGCAGTTCGGGACTAGCGGGGGGCTACGAGCAGTACTTC. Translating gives CASSSGLAGGYEQYF.

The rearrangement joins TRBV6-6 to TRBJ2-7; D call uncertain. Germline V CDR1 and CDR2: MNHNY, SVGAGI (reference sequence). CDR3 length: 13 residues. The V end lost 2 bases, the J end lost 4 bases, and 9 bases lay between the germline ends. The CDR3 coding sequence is TGTGCCAGCAGTTACGGGGTGGGGTACGAGCAGTACTTC. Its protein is CASSYGVGYEQYF.

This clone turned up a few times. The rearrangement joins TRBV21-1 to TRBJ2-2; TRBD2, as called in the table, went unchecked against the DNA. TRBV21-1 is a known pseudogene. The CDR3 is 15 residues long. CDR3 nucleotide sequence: TGTGCCATCGAGAACCCGGGACTTAGGCCTGGGGAGCTGTTTTTT. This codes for CAIENPGLRPGELFF.

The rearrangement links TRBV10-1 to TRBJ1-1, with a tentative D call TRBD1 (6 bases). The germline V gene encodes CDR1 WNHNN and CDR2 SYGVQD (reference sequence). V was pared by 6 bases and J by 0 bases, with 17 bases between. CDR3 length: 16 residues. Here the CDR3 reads CASRDEDSLMNTEAFF. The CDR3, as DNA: TGCGCCAGCAGGGATGAGGACAGCCTTATGAACACTGAAGCTTTCTTT.

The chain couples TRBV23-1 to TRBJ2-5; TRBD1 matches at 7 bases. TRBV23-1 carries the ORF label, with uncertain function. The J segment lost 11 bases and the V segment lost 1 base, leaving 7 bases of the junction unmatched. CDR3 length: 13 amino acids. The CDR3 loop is CASSQFTGDGQYF. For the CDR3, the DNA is TGCGCCAGCAGTCAATTTACAGGGGACGGGCAGTACTTC.

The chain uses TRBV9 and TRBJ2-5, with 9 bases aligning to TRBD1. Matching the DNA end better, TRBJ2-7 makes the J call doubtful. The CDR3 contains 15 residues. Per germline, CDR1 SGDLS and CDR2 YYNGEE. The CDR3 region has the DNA TGTGCCAGCAGCCCGGGACAGGGAGGGGCTTACGAGCAGTACTTC. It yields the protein CASSPGQGGAYEQYF.

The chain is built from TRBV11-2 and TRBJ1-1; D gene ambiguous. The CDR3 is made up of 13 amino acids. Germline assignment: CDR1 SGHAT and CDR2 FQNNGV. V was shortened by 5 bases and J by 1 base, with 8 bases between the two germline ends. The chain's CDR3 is CASSPGWNTEAFF. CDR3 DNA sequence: TGTGCCAGCAGCCCCGGGTGGAACACTGAAGCTTTCTTT. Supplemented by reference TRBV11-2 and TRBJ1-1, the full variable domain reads EAGVAQSPRYKIIEKRQSVAFWCNPISGHATLYWYQQILGQGPKLLIQFQNNGVVDDSQLPKDRFSAERLKGVDSTLKIQPAKLEDSAVYLCASSPGWNTEAFFGQGTRLTVV.

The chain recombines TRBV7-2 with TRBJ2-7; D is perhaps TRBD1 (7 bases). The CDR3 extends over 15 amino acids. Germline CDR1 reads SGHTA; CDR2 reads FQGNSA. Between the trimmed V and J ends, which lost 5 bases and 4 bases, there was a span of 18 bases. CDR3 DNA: TGTGCCAGCAGCCGAGACAGGGACTCTTATTACGAGCAGTACTTC. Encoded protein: CASSRDRDSYYEQYF.

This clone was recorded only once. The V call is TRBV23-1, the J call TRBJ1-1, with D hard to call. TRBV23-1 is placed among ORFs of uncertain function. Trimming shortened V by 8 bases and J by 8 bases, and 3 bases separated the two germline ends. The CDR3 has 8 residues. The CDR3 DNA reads TGCGCCAGCGAGGAAGCTTTCTTT. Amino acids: CASEEAFF.

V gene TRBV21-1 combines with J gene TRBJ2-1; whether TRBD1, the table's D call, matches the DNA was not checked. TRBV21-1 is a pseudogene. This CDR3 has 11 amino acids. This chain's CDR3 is CASSSRNEQFF. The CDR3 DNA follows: TGTGCCAGCAGCTCCAGAAATGAGCAGTTCTTC.

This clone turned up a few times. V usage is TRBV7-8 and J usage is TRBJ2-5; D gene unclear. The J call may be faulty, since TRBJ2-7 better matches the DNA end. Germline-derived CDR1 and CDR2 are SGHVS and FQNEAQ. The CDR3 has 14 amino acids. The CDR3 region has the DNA TGTGCCAGCAGCTTAAGTGTAGTACCGTACGAGCAGTACTTC. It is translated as CASSLSVVPYEQYF.

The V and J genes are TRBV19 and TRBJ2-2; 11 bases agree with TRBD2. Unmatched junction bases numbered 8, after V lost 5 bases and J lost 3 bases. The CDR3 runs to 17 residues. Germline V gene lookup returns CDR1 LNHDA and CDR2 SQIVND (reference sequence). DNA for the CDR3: TGTGCCAGTAGTTCGATGACTAGCGGGACATACACCGGGGAGCTGTTTTTT. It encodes CASSSMTSGTYTGELFF.

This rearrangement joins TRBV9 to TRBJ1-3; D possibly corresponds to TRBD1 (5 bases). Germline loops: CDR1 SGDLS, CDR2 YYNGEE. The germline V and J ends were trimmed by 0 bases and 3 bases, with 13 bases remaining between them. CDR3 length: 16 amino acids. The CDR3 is CASSVGGHPGGNTIYF. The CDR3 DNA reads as TGTGCCAGCAGCGTAGGTGGACACCCTGGTGGAAACACCATATATTTT.

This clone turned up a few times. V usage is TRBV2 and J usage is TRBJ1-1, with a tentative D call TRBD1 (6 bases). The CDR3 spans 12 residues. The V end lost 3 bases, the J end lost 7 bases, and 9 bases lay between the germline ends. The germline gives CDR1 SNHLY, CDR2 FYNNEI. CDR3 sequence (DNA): TGTGCCAGCAGTGATCGACAGGATGAAGCTTTCTTT. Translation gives CASSDRQDEAFF.

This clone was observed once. CDR3 sequence (DNA): TGTGCCAGCAGCTTGGTGCCGGGAGCGTACGAGCAGTACTTC. Amino acid sequence: CASSLVPGAYEQYF. The chain recombines TRBV5-4 with TRBJ2-7; D is perhaps TRBD2 (6 bases). In germline, CDR1 is SGHNT, CDR2 YYREEE (reference sequence). Trimming took 0 bases from V and 4 from J, leaving 11 bases between them. The CDR3 extends over 14 amino acids.

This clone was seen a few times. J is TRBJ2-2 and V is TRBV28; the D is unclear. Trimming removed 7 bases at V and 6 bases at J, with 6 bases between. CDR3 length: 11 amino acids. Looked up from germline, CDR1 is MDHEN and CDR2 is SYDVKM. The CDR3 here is CASNLSGELFF. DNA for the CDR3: TGTGCCAGCAATCTGTCCGGGGAGCTGTTTTTT.

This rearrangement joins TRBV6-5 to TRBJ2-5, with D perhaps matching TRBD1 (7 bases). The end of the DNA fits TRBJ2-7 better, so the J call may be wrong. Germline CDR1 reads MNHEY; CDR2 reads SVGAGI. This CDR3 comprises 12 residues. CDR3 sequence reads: CASKYRGGEQYF. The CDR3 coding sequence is TGTGCCAGCAAATACAGGGGAGGCGAGCAGTACTTC.

CDR3 bases: TGTGCCAGCAGCAAGACAGGGGGCGGCGGGGAGCTGTTTTTT. Translating gives CASSKTGGGGELFF. V gene TRBV7-3 combines with J gene TRBJ2-2; 10 bases match TRBD1. CDR3 size: 14 residues. CDR1 is SGHTA, CDR2 FQGTGA, per germline. The trim removed 5 bases at V and 7 bases at J, leaving 4 bases unmatched. Full variable domain (missing parts from reference TRBV7-3 and TRBJ2-2): GAGVSQTPSNKVTEKGKYVELRCDPISGHTALYWYRQSLGQGPEFLIYFQGTGAADDSGLPNDRFFAVRPEGSVSTLKIQRTERGDSAVYLCASSKTGGGGELFFGEGSRLTVL.

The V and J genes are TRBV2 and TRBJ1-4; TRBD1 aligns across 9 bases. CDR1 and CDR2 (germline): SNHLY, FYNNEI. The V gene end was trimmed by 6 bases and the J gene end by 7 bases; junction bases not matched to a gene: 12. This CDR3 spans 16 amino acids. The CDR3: CASSDTGGGVSEKLFF. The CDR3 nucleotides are TGTGCCAGCAGCGATACAGGGGGCGGAGTAAGTGAAAAACTGTTTTTT.